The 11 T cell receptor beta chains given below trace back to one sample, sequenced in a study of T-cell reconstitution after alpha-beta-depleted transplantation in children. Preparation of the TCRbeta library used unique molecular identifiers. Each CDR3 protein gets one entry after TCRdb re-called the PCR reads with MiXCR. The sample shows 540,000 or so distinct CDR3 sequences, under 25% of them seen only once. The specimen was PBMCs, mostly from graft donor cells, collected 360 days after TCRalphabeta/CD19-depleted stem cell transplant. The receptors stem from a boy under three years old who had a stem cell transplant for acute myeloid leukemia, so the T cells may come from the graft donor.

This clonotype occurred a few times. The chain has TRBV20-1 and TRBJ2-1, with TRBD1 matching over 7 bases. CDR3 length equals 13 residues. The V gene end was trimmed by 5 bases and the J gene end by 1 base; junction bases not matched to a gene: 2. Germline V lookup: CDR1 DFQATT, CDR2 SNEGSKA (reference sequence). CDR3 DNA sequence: TGCAGTGCTCTGGGACAGTCCTACAATGAGCAGTTCTTC. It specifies CSALGQSYNEQFF.

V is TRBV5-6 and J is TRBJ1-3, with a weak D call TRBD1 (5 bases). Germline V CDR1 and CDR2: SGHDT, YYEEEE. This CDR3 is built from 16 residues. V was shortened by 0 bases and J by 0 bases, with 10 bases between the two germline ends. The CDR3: CASSLADRVSGNTIYF. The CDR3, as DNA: TGTGCCAGCAGCTTGGCAGACAGAGTCTCTGGAAACACCATATATTTT.

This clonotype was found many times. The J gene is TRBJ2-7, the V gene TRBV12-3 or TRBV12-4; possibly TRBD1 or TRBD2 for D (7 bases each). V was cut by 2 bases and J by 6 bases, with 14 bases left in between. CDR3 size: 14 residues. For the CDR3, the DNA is TGTGCCAGCAGTTTACAGGGGGGGTCGAGCGAGCAGTACTTC. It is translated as CASSLQGGSSEQYF.

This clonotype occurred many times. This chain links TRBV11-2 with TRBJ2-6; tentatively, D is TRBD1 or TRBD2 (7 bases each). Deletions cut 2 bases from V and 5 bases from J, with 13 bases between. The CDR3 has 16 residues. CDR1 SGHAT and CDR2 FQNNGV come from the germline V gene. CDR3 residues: CASSLSGGAWANVLTF. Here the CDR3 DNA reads TGTGCCAGCAGCTTATCAGGGGGGGCTTGGGCCAACGTCCTGACTTTC.

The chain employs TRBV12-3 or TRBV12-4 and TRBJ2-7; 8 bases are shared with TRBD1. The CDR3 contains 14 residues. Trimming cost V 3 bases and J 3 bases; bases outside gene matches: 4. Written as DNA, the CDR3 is TGTGCCAGCAGTTTGCCAGGGGGCGGCTACGAGCAGTACTTC. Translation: CASSLPGGGYEQYF.

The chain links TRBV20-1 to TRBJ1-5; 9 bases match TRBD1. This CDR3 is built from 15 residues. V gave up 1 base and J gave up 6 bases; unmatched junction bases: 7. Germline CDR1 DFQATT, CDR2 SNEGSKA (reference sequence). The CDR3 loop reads CSARVEQGAGQPQHF. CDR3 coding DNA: TGCAGTGCTAGAGTTGAACAGGGGGCTGGTCAGCCCCAGCATTTT.

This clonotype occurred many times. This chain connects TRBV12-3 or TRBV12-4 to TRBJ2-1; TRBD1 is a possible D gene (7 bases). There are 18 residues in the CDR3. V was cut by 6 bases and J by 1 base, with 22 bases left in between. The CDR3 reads CASSSPNLQGTSYNEQFF. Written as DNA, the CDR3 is TGTGCCAGCAGCTCTCCCAACCTACAGGGGACTTCCTACAATGAGCAGTTCTTC.

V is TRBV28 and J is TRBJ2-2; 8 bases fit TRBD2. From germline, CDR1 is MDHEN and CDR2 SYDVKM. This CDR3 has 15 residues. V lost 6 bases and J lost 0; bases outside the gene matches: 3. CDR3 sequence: CASSERGPNTGELFF. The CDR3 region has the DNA TGTGCCAGCAGCGAGCGGGGGCCGAACACCGGGGAGCTGTTTTTT.

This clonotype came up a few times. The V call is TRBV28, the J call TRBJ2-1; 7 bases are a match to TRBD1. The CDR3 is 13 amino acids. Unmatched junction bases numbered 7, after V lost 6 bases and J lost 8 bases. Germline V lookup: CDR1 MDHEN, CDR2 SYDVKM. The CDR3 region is CASSHIQGYEQFF. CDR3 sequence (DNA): TGTGCCAGCAGCCATATACAGGGGTATGAGCAGTTCTTC.

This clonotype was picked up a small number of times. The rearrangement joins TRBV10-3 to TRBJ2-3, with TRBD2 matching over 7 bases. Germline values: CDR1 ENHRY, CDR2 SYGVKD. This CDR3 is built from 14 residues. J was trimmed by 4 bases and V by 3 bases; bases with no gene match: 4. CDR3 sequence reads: CAISDAGVADTQYF. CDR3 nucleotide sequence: TGTGCCATCAGTGATGCGGGGGTGGCAGATACGCAGTATTTT.

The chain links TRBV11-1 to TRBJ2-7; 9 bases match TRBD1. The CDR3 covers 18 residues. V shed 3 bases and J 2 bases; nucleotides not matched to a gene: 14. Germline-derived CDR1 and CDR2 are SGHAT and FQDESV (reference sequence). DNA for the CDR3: TGTGCCAGCAGCTTGGGAGGGGGACAGGGCTGGCTAGCCTACGAGCAGTACGTC. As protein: CASSLGGGQGWLAYEQYV.